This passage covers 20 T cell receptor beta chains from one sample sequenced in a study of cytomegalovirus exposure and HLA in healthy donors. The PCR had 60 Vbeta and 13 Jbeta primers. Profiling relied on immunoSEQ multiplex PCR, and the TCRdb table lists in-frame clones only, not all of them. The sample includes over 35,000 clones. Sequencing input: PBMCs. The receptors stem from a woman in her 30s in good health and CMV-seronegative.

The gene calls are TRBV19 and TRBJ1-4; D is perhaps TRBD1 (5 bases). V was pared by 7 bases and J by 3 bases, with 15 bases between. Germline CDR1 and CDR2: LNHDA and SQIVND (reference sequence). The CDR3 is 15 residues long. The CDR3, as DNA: TGTGCCAGTACTCAGGGAATCGGAGCTAATGAAAAACTGTTTTTT. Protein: CASTQGIGANEKLFF.

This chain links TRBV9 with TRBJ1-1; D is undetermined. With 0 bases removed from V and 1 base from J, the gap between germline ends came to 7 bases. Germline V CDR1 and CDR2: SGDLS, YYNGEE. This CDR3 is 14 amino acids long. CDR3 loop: CASSVAGRNTEAFF. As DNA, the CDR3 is TGTGCCAGCAGCGTAGCTGGGCGGAACACTGAAGCTTTCTTT.

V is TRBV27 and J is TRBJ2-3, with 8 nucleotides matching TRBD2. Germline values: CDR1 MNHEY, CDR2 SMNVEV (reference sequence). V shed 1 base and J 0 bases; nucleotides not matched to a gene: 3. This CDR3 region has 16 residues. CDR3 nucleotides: TGTGCCAGCAGTTTATGGGCTAGCGGGAGCACAGATACGCAGTATTTT. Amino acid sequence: CASSLWASGSTDTQYF.

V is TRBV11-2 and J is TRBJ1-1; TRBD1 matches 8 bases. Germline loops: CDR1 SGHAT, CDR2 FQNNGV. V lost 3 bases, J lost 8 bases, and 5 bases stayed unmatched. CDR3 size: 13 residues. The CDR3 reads CASSFRTGREAFF. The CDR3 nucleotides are TGTGCCAGCAGCTTCAGGACAGGGCGCGAAGCTTTCTTT. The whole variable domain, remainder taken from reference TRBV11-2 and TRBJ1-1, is EAGVAQSPRYKIIEKRQSVAFWCNPISGHATLYWYQQILGQGPKLLIQFQNNGVVDDSQLPKDRFSAERLKGVDSTLKIQPAKLEDSAVYLCASSFRTGREAFFGQGTRLTVV.

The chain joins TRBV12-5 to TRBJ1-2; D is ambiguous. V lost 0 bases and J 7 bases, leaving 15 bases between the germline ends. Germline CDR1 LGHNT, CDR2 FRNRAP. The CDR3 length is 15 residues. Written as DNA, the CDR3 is TGTGCTAGTGGTTTGGTTCATCCGAGGCGCAGTGGCTACACCTTC. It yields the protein CASGLVHPRRSGYTF.

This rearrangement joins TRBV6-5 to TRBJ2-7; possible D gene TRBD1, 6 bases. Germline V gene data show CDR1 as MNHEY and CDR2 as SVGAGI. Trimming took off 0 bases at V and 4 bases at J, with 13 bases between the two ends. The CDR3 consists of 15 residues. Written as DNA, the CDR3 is TGTGCCAGCAGTTACTCGTCAGGGGAAACGTACGAGCAGTACTTC. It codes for CASSYSSGETYEQYF.

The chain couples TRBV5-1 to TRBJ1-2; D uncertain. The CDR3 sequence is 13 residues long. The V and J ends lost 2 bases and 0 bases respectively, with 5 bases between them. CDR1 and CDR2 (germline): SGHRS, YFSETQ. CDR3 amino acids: CASSFSTNYGYTF. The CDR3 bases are TGCGCCAGCAGCTTCAGTACTAACTATGGCTACACCTTC.

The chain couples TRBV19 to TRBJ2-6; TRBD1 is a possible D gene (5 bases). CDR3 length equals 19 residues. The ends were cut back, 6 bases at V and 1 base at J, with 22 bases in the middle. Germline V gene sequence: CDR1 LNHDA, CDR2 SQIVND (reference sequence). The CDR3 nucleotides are TGTGCCAGTAGATCAACTTTGGCCAGGGAACGTTCTGGGGCCAACGTCCTGACTTTC. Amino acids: CASRSTLARERSGANVLTF.

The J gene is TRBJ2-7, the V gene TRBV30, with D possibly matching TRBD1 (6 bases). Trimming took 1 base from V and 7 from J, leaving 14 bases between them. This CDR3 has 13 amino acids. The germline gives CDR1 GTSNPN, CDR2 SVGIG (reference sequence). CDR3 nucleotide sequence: TGTGCCTGGAGTGCGTCTGGGGGCCGTGAGCAGTACTTC. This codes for CAWSASGGREQYF.

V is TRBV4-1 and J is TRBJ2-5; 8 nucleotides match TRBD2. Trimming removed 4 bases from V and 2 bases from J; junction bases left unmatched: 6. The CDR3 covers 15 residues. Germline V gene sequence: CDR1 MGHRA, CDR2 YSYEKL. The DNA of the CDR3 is TGCGCCAGCAGCCTTACCGGGACTAGACAAGAGACCCAGTACTTC. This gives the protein CASSLTGTRQETQYF.

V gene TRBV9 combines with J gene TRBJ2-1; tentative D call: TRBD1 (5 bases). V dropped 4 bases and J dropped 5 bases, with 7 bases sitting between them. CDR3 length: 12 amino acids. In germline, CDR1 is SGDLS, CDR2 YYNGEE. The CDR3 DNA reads TGTGCCAGCAGCAGCAGGGACAATGAGCAGTTCTTC. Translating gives CASSSRDNEQFF.

This CDR3 reads CASSVKGETEKLFF. The CDR3 DNA is TGTGCCAGCAGCGTTAAGGGGGAGACTGAAAAACTGTTTTTT. The chain couples TRBV9 to TRBJ1-4, with D possibly matching TRBD1 (6 bases). This CDR3 spans 14 amino acids. Trimming removed 2 bases at V and 7 bases at J, with 12 bases between. Germline loops: CDR1 SGDLS, CDR2 YYNGEE. The full variable domain, rest sourced from reference TRBV9 and TRBJ1-4, is DSGVTQTPKHLITATGQRVTLRCSPRSGDLSVYWYQQSLDQGLQFLIQYYNGEERAKGNILERFSAQQFPDLHSELNLSSLELGDSALYFCASSVKGETEKLFFGSGTQLSVL.

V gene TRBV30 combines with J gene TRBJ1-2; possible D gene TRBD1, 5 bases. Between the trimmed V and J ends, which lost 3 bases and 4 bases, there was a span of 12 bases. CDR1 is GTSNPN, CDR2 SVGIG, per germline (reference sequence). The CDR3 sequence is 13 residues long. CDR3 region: CAWSRGGVYGYTF. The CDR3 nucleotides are TGTGCCTGGAGCCGTGGAGGGGTCTATGGCTACACCTTC.

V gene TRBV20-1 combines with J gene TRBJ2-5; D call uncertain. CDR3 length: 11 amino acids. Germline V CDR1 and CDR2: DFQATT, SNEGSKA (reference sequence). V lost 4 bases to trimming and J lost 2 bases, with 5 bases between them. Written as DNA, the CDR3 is TGCAGTGCTATACAGCAAGAGACCCAGTACTTC. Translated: CSAIQQETQYF.

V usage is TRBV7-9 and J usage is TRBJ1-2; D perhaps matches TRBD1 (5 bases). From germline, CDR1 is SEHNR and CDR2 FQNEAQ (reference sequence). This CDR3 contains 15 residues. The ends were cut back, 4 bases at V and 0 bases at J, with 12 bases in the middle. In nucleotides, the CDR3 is TGTGCCAGCAGCTCATCGACGGACACTAACTATGGCTACACCTTC. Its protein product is CASSSSTDTNYGYTF.

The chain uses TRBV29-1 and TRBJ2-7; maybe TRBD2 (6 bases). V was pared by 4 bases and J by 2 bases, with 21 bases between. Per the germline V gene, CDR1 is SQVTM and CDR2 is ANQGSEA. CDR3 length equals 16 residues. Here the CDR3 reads CSVVHFGGGNAYEQYF. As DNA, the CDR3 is TGCAGCGTTGTCCATTTTGGGGGAGGCAACGCCTACGAGCAGTACTTC.

DNA for the CDR3: TGTGCCAGCAGCCCCAGCTCCGGGACAGGGGGGAACGAAGCTTTCTTT. It specifies CASSPSSGTGGNEAFF. The chain links TRBV7-2 to TRBJ1-1, with TRBD1 identical over 11 bases. The CDR3 covers 16 residues. J gave up 8 bases and V 5 bases, and 13 bases lay outside the gene matches. Germline V gene sequence: CDR1 SGHTA, CDR2 FQGNSA.

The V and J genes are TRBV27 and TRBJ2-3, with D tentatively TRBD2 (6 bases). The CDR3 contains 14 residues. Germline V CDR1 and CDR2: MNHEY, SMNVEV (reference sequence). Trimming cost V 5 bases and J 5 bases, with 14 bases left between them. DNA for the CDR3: TGTGCCAGCAGTACCGCGGAGGGTGGAGATACGCAGTATTTT. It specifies CASSTAEGGDTQYF.

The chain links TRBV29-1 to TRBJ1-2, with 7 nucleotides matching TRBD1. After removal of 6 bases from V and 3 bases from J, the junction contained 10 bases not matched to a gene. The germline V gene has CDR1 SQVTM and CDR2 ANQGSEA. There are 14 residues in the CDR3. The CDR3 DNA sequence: TGCAGCGTCTCCGCGGACACAGGGGACTATGGCTACACCTTC. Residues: CSVSADTGDYGYTF.

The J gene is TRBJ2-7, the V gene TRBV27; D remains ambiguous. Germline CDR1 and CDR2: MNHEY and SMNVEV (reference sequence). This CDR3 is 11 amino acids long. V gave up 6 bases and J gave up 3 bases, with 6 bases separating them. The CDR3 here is CASSPHYEQYF. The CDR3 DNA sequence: TGTGCCAGCAGCCCCCACTACGAGCAGTACTTC.